These T cell receptor beta chains were read from a single sample in a study of blood T cell repertoires in COVID-19. TCRdb keeps only in-frame clones here, not all; method: immunoSEQ multiplex PCR. The data show fewer than 450,000 clones, less than 95% seen once. Sequencing input: PBMCs or T cells enriched from blood (not recorded which). The receptors originated from a man aged 18 to 30 who had recovered from COVID-19. Both conserved end residues are part of each CDR3. The D gene is left open where the match is weak. Rows may omit the clone size; those that give it use once, few, many or a size class.

D,V,size,J,DNA,CDR3
NA,TRBV6-2/TRBV6-3,NA,TRBJ2-7,TGTGCCAGCAGCCGGGACAAGTCCTACGAGCAGTACTTC,CASSRDKSYEQYF
NA,TRBV18,NA,TRBJ1-1,TGTGCCAGCTCACCATCGTTGAACACTGAAGCTTTCTTT,CASSPSLNTEAFF
NA,TRBV2,NA,TRBJ2-2,TGTGCCAGCGGGTGGGGGCGGAACACCGGGGAGCTGTTTTTT,CASGWGRNTGELFF
TRBD2,TRBV27,NA,TRBJ2-3,TGTGCCAGCAGTTTAACGGGACTAGGCTCAGATACGCAGTATTTT,CASSLTGLGSDTQYF
NA,TRBV7-9,NA,TRBJ1-2,TGTGCCAGCAGCTTAGATTCGGCGAAGAGACAAGTTGGCTACACCTTC,CASSLDSAKRQVGYTF
NA,TRBV5-1,NA,TRBJ1-1,TGCGCCAGCAGCTCCCTGGTGGCGGAAGACACTGAAGCTTTCTTT,CASSSLVAEDTEAFF
TRBD2,TRBV3-1/TRBV3-2,NA,TRBJ2-3,TGTGCCAGCAGCCAAGATTCCCTAGCGGTCCAAAGCACAGATACGCAGTATTTT,CASSQDSLAVQSTDTQYF
NA,TRBV3-1/TRBV3-2,NA,TRBJ1-2,TGTGCCAGCAGCTCTCTCAAACAGGGAGTAAAGGGCTACACCTTC,CASSSLKQGVKGYTF
NA,TRBV19,NA,TRBJ1-1,TGTGCCAGTAGCCCCGCCCGGACTGTGAACACTGAAGCTTTCTTT,CASSPARTVNTEAFF
TRBD1,TRBV5-8,NA,TRBJ1-5,TGTGCCAGCGGCCTACCCGGGACAGGATGGGGCAATCAGCCCCAGCATTTT,CASGLPGTGWGNQPQHF
NA,TRBV28,NA,TRBJ1-1,TGTGCCAGCAGTTTTTCGGGGATGAACACTGAAGCTTTCTTT,CASSFSGMNTEAFF
NA,TRBV5-1,NA,TRBJ2-1,TGCGCCAGCAGCTTGGCCAAAACGAGGGTAAATGAGCAGTTCTTC,CASSLAKTRVNEQFF
NA,TRBV6-4,NA,TRBJ1-2,TGTGCCAGCAGTGTCGACAGAGACTATGGCTACACCTTC,CASSVDRDYGYTF
TRBD1,TRBV11-3,NA,TRBJ2-1,TGTGCCAGCAGCTTAGGCTCCGGGACAGGGGCGAATGTTGAGCAGTTCTTC,CASSLGSGTGANVEQFF
TRBD1,TRBV28,NA,TRBJ1-1,TGTGCCAGCAGTTTAAGGGGGCTGAACACTGAAGCTTTCTTT,CASSLRGLNTEAFF
NA,TRBV13,NA,TRBJ1-2,TGTGCCAGCAGCTCCCCTGGTCTAGATTACTATGGCTACACCTTC,CASSSPGLDYYGYTF
NA,TRBV7-8,NA,TRBJ2-2,TGTGCCAGCAGCTTTCTAAGCACCGGGGAGCTGTTTTTT,CASSFLSTGELFF
NA,TRBV19,NA,TRBJ2-4,TGTGCCAGTAGTATCGTAGGACTAGCCAAAAACATTCAGTACTTC,CASSIVGLAKNIQYF
TRBD1,TRBV20-1,NA,TRBJ1-2,TGCAGTGCTAGTCCAGGGGGCCATGGCTACACCTTC,CSASPGGHGYTF
NA,TRBV28,once,TRBJ1-5,TGTGCCAGCAGTTTGTGGCAGGGTGCGTATCAGCCCCAGCATTTT,CASSLWQGAYQPQHF
TRBD1,TRBV4-2,NA,TRBJ2-7,TGTGCCAGCAGCCAATTCATTAATACGGGACCGGGACAGACCTACGAGCAGTACTTC,CASSQFINTGPGQTYEQYF
NA,TRBV30,NA,TRBJ2-7,TGTGCCCTGAGACAGAGAAGCTCCTACGAGCAGTACTTC,CALRQRSSYEQYF
TRBD1,TRBV19,NA,TRBJ1-1,TGTGCCAGTAGTAGAGCTGGGACAGGGCGTGACACTGAAGCTTTCTTT,CASSRAGTGRDTEAFF
NA,TRBV5-6,NA,TRBJ1-1,TGTGCCAGCAGCCCTGTTGGGGCGGGGAGGAACACTGAAGCTTTCTTT,CASSPVGAGRNTEAFF
NA,TRBV12-5,NA,TRBJ1-3,TGTGCTAGTGGCCGAGGAGCTGGAAACACCATATATTTT,CASGRGAGNTIYF
TRBD2,TRBV4-2,NA,TRBJ2-7,TGTGCCAGCAGCCACACTAGCGGAGAGGGGTACGAGCAGTACTTC,CASSHTSGEGYEQYF
NA,TRBV9,NA,TRBJ1-5,TGTGCCAGCAGCGTAGCCGGGGATAGCAATCAGCCCCAGCATTTT,CASSVAGDSNQPQHF
NA,TRBV27,NA,TRBJ2-1,TGTGCCAGCAGTCAAAACAATGAGCAGTTCTTC,CASSQNNEQFF
NA,TRBV5-1,NA,TRBJ1-1,TGCGCCAGCAGCTTGACAAACGAGGGCACTGAAGCTTTCTTT,CASSLTNEGTEAFF
NA,TRBV28,NA,TRBJ2-6,TGTGCCAGCAGTTTCCCGCAGGGGGGAAGAACTGGGGCCAACGTCCTGACTTTC,CASSFPQGGRTGANVLTF
NA,TRBV7-9,few,TRBJ1-2,TGTGCCAGCAGCTTCACTACTCCCCTCTATGGCTACACCTTC,CASSFTTPLYGYTF
NA,TRBV19,NA,TRBJ1-4,TGTGCCAGTAGTATATCGTGGGCAGTTAATGAAAAACTGTTTTTT,CASSISWAVNEKLFF
TRBD2,TRBV27,NA,TRBJ2-3,TGTGCCAGCAGTTCGGGACTAGCGCTGTCAGATACGCAGTATTTT,CASSSGLALSDTQYF
NA,TRBV9,NA,TRBJ2-7,TGTGCCAGCAGCACAGTAGGGGGCTCCTACGAGCAGTACTTC,CASSTVGGSYEQYF
NA,TRBV12-2,NA,TRBJ1-2,TGTGCAAGTCGCCGCGTTGGGGCCTATGGCTACACCTTC,CASRRVGAYGYTF
TRBD1,TRBV4-1,NA,TRBJ1-1,TGCGCCAGCAGCCAATCGACAGGGCCCACTGAAGCTTTCTTT,CASSQSTGPTEAFF
TRBD1,TRBV10-1,NA,TRBJ1-1,TGCGCCAGCAGAAAAGACAGGGGGCACACTGAAGCTTTCTTT,CASRKDRGHTEAFF
NA,TRBV5-4,NA,TRBJ1-4,TGTGCCAGCAGCTTGAACAGGGAGGGCGAAAAACTGTTTTTT,CASSLNREGEKLFF
NA,TRBV7-2,NA,TRBJ1-2,TGTGCCAGCAGCTTACTTGCTAGAGACAGGAACTATGGCTACACCTTC,CASSLLARDRNYGYTF
TRBD2,TRBV11-2,once,TRBJ2-4,TGTGCCAGCAGCTTAGGAGCGGGGGGTTTTGGTATGAAAAACATTCAGTACTTC,CASSLGAGGFGMKNIQYF
NA,TRBV5-4,NA,TRBJ2-5,TGTGCCAGCAGCTTTCCCGGAGAGACCCAGTACTTC,CASSFPGETQYF